This TCR beta chain is from a study of T-cell memory formation after mild COVID-19. 5'RACE primed from the constant segment yielded TCR alpha and TCR beta cDNA libraries bearing sample barcodes and UMIs. TCRdb reprocessed the 5' RACE reads via MiXCR and lists one record per CDR3 protein. The table lists about 350,000 distinct CDR3 sequences, roughly 13% of them singletons. This CDR3 is built from 14 residues. Germline V lookup: CDR1 SGHRS, CDR2 YFSETQ. J was trimmed by 3 bases and V by 2 bases; bases with no gene match: 4. Sequenced sample: PBMCs or a T cell subset sorted from them (not recorded which). The V gene is TRBV5-1, the J gene TRBJ2-7, with 8 bases that match TRBD1. This clonotype was obtained from a man aged 18 to 29 who had mild COVID-19 (a few samples of this study predate the infection). Cell type and time point are not known. This CDR3 is CASSLQGGIYEQYF. The DNA of the CDR3 is TGCGCCAGCAGCTTACAGGGGGGTATCTACGAGCAGTACTTC.